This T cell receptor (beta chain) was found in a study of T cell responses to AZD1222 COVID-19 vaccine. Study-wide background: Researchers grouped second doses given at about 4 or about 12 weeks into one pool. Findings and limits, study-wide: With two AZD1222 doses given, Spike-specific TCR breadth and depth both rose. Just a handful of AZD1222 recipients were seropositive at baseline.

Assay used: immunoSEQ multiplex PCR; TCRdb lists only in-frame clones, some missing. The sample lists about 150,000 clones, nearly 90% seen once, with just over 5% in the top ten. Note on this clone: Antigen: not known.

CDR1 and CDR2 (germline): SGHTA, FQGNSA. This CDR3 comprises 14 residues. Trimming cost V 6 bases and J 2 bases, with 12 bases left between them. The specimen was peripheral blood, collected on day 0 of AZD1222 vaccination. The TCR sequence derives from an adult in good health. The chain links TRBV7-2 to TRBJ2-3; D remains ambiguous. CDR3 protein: CASSPMGNTDTQYF. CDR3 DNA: TGTGCCAGCAGTCCTATGGGAAACACAGATACGCAGTATTTT.